This is a list of T cell receptor beta chains from one sample in a study of cytotoxic CD8 clonotypes in ibrutinib-treated CLL. Only in-frame clones appear in the TCRdb table, and some are missing; sequencing was by immunoSEQ multiplex PCR. The repertoire includes 250,000 to 350,000 clones, roughly three quarters of them detected once, and 5.6% sits in the top ten. The sequencing used PBMCs, collected at disease progression, from a patient treated with ibrutinib. The source of these receptors is a human donor with chronic lymphocytic leukemia. Both conserved end residues are part of each CDR3. Fields, in order: J gene, clone size, D gene, V gene, CDR3 DNA, CDR3 protein. D genes are given only for firm matches. Clone size is given for some rows only: seen once, a few or many times, or a class if the clone is expanded.

TRBJ2-7	NA	NA	TRBV11-2	TGTGCCAGCAGCCATCCGGGACGAGGGATCCGATCCTACGAGCAGTACTTC	CASSHPGRGIRSYEQYF
TRBJ1-6	NA	NA	TRBV25-1	TGTGCCAGCAGTGAAGTAGGACAAGGACGTAATTCACCCCTCCACTTT	CASSEVGQGRNSPLHF
TRBJ1-1	NA	NA	TRBV10-1	TGCGCCAGCAGTGTAGGAATTAGACACCCTGCGGCTTTCTTT	CASSVGIRHPAAFF
TRBJ2-4	few	NA	TRBV5-4	TGTGCCAGCAGCTTGGGGGGGAAAAACATTCAGTACTTC	CASSLGGKNIQYF
TRBJ1-3	NA	NA	TRBV10-3	TGTGCCGTTATAACTGGAAACACCATATATTTT	CAVITGNTIYF
TRBJ2-3	NA	NA	TRBV20-1	TGCAGTGCTAGAGGGGAAGATACGCAGTATTTT	CSARGEDTQYF
TRBJ2-2	few	NA	TRBV5-4	TGTGCCGTTCGTGAGGGCACCGGGGAGCTGTTTTTT	CAVREGTGELFF
TRBJ1-1	NA	NA	TRBV4-2	TGTGCCAGCAGCCAAGGAGGGAAGGGGAACACTGAAGCTTTCTTT	CASSQGGKGNTEAFF
TRBJ2-2	few	TRBD1	TRBV11-3	TGTGCCAGCAGTTCGGGACAGCTGGTAACCGGGGAGCTGTTTTTT	CASSSGQLVTGELFF
TRBJ2-7	NA	NA	TRBV6-7	TGTGCCACTGGGACTCCGGGCAGCTCCTACGAGCAGTACTTC	CATGTPGSSYEQYF
TRBJ2-7	NA	NA	TRBV29-1	TGCAGCGTTGCGGGGGGCAGGAGCTCCTACGAGCAGTACTTC	CSVAGGRSSYEQYF
TRBJ2-7	NA	TRBD2	TRBV7-9	TGTGCCAGCAGCCTACAAGGCGGGAGGACCCTATCCTACGAGCAGTACTTC	CASSLQGGRTLSYEQYF
TRBJ2-7	few	NA	TRBV18	TGTGCCAGCTCAAGAACTAGTTCCTACGAGCAGTACTTC	CASSRTSSYEQYF
TRBJ1-2	NA	NA	TRBV4-1	TGCGCCAGCAGCCAAGTCTTCGCGAGGGGGGACTATGGCTACACCTTC	CASSQVFARGDYGYTF
TRBJ1-1	NA	NA	TRBV11-2	TGTGCCAGCAGCCGGACTTCCCTTAAACTGGGCACTGAAGCTTTCTTT	CASSRTSLKLGTEAFF
TRBJ2-7	NA	TRBD1	TRBV7-9	TGTGCCAGCAGCGGAGTGGGACAGACCTTCTACGAGCAGTACTTC	CASSGVGQTFYEQYF
TRBJ1-1	NA	NA	TRBV4-3	TGCGCCAGCAGCCAACTCGGACGGTCCGGGGTTGGTGAAGCTTTCTTT	CASSQLGRSGVGEAFF
TRBJ2-7	NA	NA	TRBV19	TGTGCCAGTAGTTTTGGGGACGGCACCTACGAGCAGTACTTC	CASSFGDGTYEQYF
TRBJ2-2	NA	NA	TRBV9	TGTGCCAGCAGTCATGCGACAGCGAACACCGGGGAGCTGTTTTTT	CASSHATANTGELFF
TRBJ1-1	NA	NA	TRBV19	TGTGCCAGTAGTATTTCGGCGAACACTGAAGCTTTCTTT	CASSISANTEAFF
TRBJ2-7	NA	NA	TRBV7-8	TGTGCCAGCAGCTACCAGATAGCGGCCCTCGAGCAGTACTTC	CASSYQIAALEQYF
TRBJ2-7	NA	TRBD2	TRBV6-5	TGTGCCAGCAGGATAATAGCGGGAGCCTACGAGCAGTACTTC	CASRIIAGAYEQYF
TRBJ1-1	NA	NA	TRBV7-9	TGTGCCAGCAGATCCCCGGTGGTTATGAACACTGAAGCTTTCTTT	CASRSPVVMNTEAFF
TRBJ1-5	few	NA	TRBV4-1	TGCGCCAGCAGCCCACTACTATTGAGCAGGGTGAGCAATCAGCCCCAGCATTTT	CASSPLLLSRVSNQPQHF
TRBJ2-3	NA	NA	TRBV18	TGTGCCAGCTCACCCTCCCTAGATACGCAGTATTTT	CASSPSLDTQYF
TRBJ1-5	once	TRBD1	TRBV10-3	TGTGCCATCAGTGAGTCAATGGGAGGGTACAGGGGGCCTCAGCCCCAGCATTTT	CAISESMGGYRGPQPQHF
TRBJ1-2	NA	TRBD1	TRBV2	TGTGCCAGGTCGACAGGGATTGAGGGCTACACCTTC	CARSTGIEGYTF
TRBJ1-2	NA	TRBD1	TRBV7-6	TGTGCCAGCAGCTTATGGACAGGGTCAAGCTCTGGCTACACCTTC	CASSLWTGSSSGYTF
TRBJ1-5	NA	NA	TRBV27	TGTGCCAGCAGTTTGGGGGGAGGGGGACCCCAGCATTTT	CASSLGGGGPQHF
TRBJ1-2	once	NA	TRBV6-6	TGTGCCAGCAGTTACTCGAACCAAGCCTATGGCTACACCTTC	CASSYSNQAYGYTF
TRBJ1-1	few	NA	TRBV19	TGTGCCAGTAGTGTCCGAGGGGGGTACACTGAAGCTTTCTTT	CASSVRGGYTEAFF
TRBJ2-5	NA	NA	TRBV5-8	TGTGCCAGCAACGCTCGATGGTACCAAGAGACCCAGTACTTC	CASNARWYQETQYF
TRBJ2-7	NA	TRBD1	TRBV25-1	TGTGCCAGCACCGGGACAGCGGCGGGCTACGAGCAGTACTTC	CASTGTAAGYEQYF
TRBJ2-7	NA	NA	TRBV7-2	TGTGCCAGCAGCTTTCCAACCGCTGCGGAGCAGTACTTC	CASSFPTAAEQYF
TRBJ2-2	NA	NA	TRBV5-4	TGTGCCAGCAGCCCGGACCAAAACACCGGGGAGCTGTTTTTT	CASSPDQNTGELFF
TRBJ1-2	few	NA	TRBV20-1	TGCAGTGCTTTAACAGGGTATGGCTACACCTTC	CSALTGYGYTF
TRBJ2-2	NA	TRBD1	TRBV19	TGTGCCAGTAGGAGGACAGGGGAGGGGTACACCGGGGAGCTGTTTTTT	CASRRTGEGYTGELFF
TRBJ2-7	once	TRBD2	TRBV5-4	TGTGCCAGCAGCCCGAAAATTGGGAGGGAACAGCAGCAGTACTTC	CASSPKIGREQQQYF
TRBJ2-1	NA	NA	TRBV15	TGTGCCACCAGCAGAACCTCTCTAGCGTTAAGCTCCTACAATGAGCAGTTCTTC	CATSRTSLALSSYNEQFF
TRBJ2-7	NA	NA	TRBV5-1	TGCGCCAGCAGCTTGGGTGAACCGCGTGGGCAGTACTTC	CASSLGEPRGQYF
TRBJ2-3	NA	TRBD2	TRBV14	TGTGCCAGCAGCCAAGCCAGCGGGGGCCGCACAGATACGCAGTATTTT	CASSQASGGRTDTQYF
TRBJ1-2	NA	NA	TRBV7-2	TGTGCCAGCAGCTCTAGAAACTATGGCTACACCTTC	CASSSRNYGYTF
TRBJ1-2	few	NA	TRBV2	TGTGCCGGGAAAACAGGGTTTGGCTACACCTTC	CAGKTGFGYTF
TRBJ2-7	NA	NA	TRBV6-5	TGTGCCAGCAGGGACCGCTTCTACGAGCAGTACTTC	CASRDRFYEQYF
TRBJ2-7	NA	TRBD1	TRBV5-1	TGCGCCAGCAGCTTGGTTGGGACAGGCTACGAGCAGTACTTC	CASSLVGTGYEQYF
TRBJ1-1	NA	NA	TRBV5-1	TGCGCCAGCAGCTTCTCCAGGGGAACTGAAGCTTTCTTT	CASSFSRGTEAFF
TRBJ2-2	NA	TRBD2	TRBV9	TGTGCCAGCAGCGTATCGGGGGGCACCGGGGAGCTGTTTTTT	CASSVSGGTGELFF
TRBJ2-7	few	NA	TRBV6-1	TGTGCCAGCAGTTGGGACTCCCACTCCTACGAGCAGTACTTC	CASSWDSHSYEQYF
TRBJ1-2	NA	NA	TRBV9	TGTGCCAGCAGCGTAGGTGGAGGGCAGAGGGAATATGGCTACACCTTC	CASSVGGGQREYGYTF
TRBJ1-2	few	TRBD1	TRBV5-6	TGTGCCAGCAGCTTCGGGACAGCCCACTATGGGGGCTACACCTTC	CASSFGTAHYGGYTF
TRBJ2-7	NA	TRBD2	TRBV2	TGTGCCAGCAGTGGAGGCGGGAGATCTTGGTACGAGCAGTACTTC	CASSGGGRSWYEQYF
TRBJ1-1	NA	NA	TRBV6-5	TGTGCCAGACCAGTGTACCTAACGAACACTGAAGCTTTCTTT	CARPVYLTNTEAFF
TRBJ2-1	NA	TRBD2	TRBV19	TGTGCCAGTAGTATAGGCGGGGGGGCAAACAATGAGCAGTTCTTC	CASSIGGGANNEQFF
TRBJ1-2	NA	NA	TRBV9	TGTGCCAGCAGCGCCGTAGGTTTCGCCTTC	CASSAVGFAF
TRBJ2-1	NA	NA	TRBV29-1	TGCAGCGTTGCCTCCTCAACCTACAATGAGCAGTTCTTC	CSVASSTYNEQFF
TRBJ2-7	few	NA	TRBV10-1	TGCGCCAGCAGTGAGCTGGGATCGTACGAGCAGTACTTC	CASSELGSYEQYF
TRBJ1-1	NA	TRBD1	TRBV5-1	TGCGCCAGCAGCTTGCCTGCCGGGACAGGGGACCCCCGGATTAACACTGAAGCTTTCTTT	CASSLPAGTGDPRINTEAFF
TRBJ2-5	NA	NA	TRBV12-5	TGTGCTAGTGGTTTAGAGCGGGAAGAGACCCAGTACTTC	CASGLEREETQYF
TRBJ2-3	NA	NA	TRBV2	TGTGCCAGCAAAGGGGTCTGGGCAGATACGCAGTATTTT	CASKGVWADTQYF
TRBJ2-7	NA	TRBD1	TRBV18	TGTGCCAGCTCACCGGGACAGCCACTCTACGAGCAGTACTTC	CASSPGQPLYEQYF